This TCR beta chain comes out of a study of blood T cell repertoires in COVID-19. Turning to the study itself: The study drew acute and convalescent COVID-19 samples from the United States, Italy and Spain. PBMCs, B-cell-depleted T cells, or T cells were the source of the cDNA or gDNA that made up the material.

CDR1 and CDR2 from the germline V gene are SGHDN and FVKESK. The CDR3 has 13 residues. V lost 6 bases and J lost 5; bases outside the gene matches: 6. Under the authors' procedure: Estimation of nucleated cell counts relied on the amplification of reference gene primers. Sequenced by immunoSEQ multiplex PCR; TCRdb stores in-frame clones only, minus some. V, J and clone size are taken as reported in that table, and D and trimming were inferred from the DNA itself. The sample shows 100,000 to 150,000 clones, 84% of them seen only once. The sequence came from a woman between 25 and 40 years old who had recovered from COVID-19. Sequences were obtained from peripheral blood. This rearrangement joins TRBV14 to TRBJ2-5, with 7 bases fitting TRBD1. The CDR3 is CASRTGSEETQYF. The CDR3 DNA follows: TGTGCCAGCAGGACAGGGTCGGAGGAGACCCAGTACTTC.